This T cell receptor (beta chain) was captured in a study of cytomegalovirus exposure and HLA in healthy donors. Broader study findings: With high specificity and sensitivity, the classifier reportedly diagnosed cytomegalovirus status.

Note on this clone: The antigen is undetermined.

This CDR3 is built from 17 residues. V lost 2 bases to trimming and J lost 8 bases; unmatched junction nucleotides: 15. Looked up from germline, CDR1 is KGHSH and CDR2 is LQKENI. Measured with immunoSEQ multiplex PCR; TCRdb has only the in-frame clones, and not every one. Of about 240,000 clones in the sample, approximately 84% were seen once. Sequenced input: PBMCs. This clonotype was sampled from a woman in her twenties or thirties in good health and CMV-seropositive. V gene TRBV18 combines with J gene TRBJ1-2; 9 positions match TRBD1. The CDR3 DNA is TGTGCCAGCTCACCAGGGACGAGGGGGACAGGGTCTAGCGGCTACACCTTC. Protein product: CASSPGTRGTGSSGYTF.